These T cell receptor beta chains were read from a single sample in a study of identical twins. MiXCR, run by TCRdb on the 5' RACE reads, gives a single entry per CDR3 protein. Of some 630,000 distinct CDR3 sequences listed, under 8.5% were seen once; the top ten hold roughly 1.5%. These data are also associated with another study on yellow fever vaccine responses in identical twins.

Sequencing input: PBMCs. The receptors stem from a woman between 18 and 30 years old in good health. Each CDR3 is given with its conserved first and last residue. D genes are given only for firm matches. Rows may omit the clone size; those that give it use once, few, many or a size class.

V	D	size	J	CDR3	DNA
TRBV6-1	.	many	TRBJ2-1	CASRILPSAEQFF	TGTGCCAGCAGAATATTGCCCTCGGCCGAGCAGTTCTTC
TRBV10-3	.	.	TRBJ2-3	CAISETLQGSTDTQYF	TGTGCCATCAGTGAGACTCTCCAGGGGAGTACAGATACGCAGTATTTT
TRBV5-1	.	many	TRBJ1-1	CASSQRRGNTEAFF	TGCGCCAGCAGTCAACGCAGGGGGAACACTGAAGCTTTCTTT
TRBV12-3/TRBV12-4	.	many	TRBJ1-1	CASSRLGLNTEAFF	TGTGCCAGCAGCCGACTGGGTTTGAACACTGAAGCTTTCTTT
TRBV5-1	.	few	TRBJ1-5	CASSAGGYSNQPQHF	TGCGCCAGCAGCGCCGGGGGATATAGCAATCAGCCCCAGCATTTT
TRBV9	.	.	TRBJ1-1	CASSVGPAEGMNTEAFF	TGTGCCAGCAGCGTGGGCCCCGCCGAGGGGATGAACACTGAAGCTTTCTTT
TRBV3-1	.	.	TRBJ2-1	CACSLRQGGPASYNEQFF	TGTGCCTGCAGTTTGAGACAGGGAGGACCAGCTTCCTACAATGAGCAGTTCTTC
TRBV10-3	.	.	TRBJ2-3	CAISEVGEGGDTQYF	TGTGCCATCAGTGAGGTGGGAGAAGGTGGAGATACGCAGTATTTT
TRBV27	TRBD2	.	TRBJ2-1	CASSFLAGGLHGFQFF	TGTGCCAGCAGTTTTTTGGCGGGGGGCCTCCATGGGTTCCAGTTCTTC
TRBV20-1	.	many	TRBJ2-1	CSARDPGVGNEQFF	TGCAGTGCTAGAGATCCGGGAGTAGGCAATGAGCAGTTCTTC
TRBV18	.	.	TRBJ2-2	CASSRTSVGELFF	TGTGCCAGCTCACGAACCTCGGTCGGGGAGCTGTTTTTT
TRBV10-3	TRBD2	.	TRBJ2-2	CAITSLGGSNTGELFF	TGTGCCATCACCTCCCTGGGAGGGTCGAACACCGGGGAGCTGTTTTTT
TRBV28	.	.	TRBJ2-6	CASSYLGQSPSGANVLTF	TGTGCCAGCAGTTATTTAGGACAGAGCCCTTCTGGGGCCAACGTCCTGACTTTC
TRBV20-1	TRBD1	few	TRBJ2-4	CSARLPGQQNIQYF	TGCAGTGCTAGGTTACCGGGACAGCAAAACATTCAGTACTTC
TRBV7-9	.	many	TRBJ1-2	CASSLALGSNYGYTF	TGTGCCAGCAGCTTAGCCTTAGGCAGTAACTATGGCTACACCTTC
TRBV4-2	.	many	TRBJ2-2	CASSPKTGGQGTGELFF	TGTGCCAGCAGCCCTAAGACCGGGGGGCAGGGCACCGGGGAGCTGTTTTTT
TRBV7-8	TRBD1	many	TRBJ2-2	CASSLEGAGGELFF	TGTGCCAGCAGCTTAGAGGGGGCCGGCGGGGAGCTGTTTTTT
TRBV7-8	.	few	TRBJ1-1	CASLNTEAFF	TGTGCCAGCCTGAACACTGAAGCTTTCTTT
TRBV7-6	TRBD1	few	TRBJ2-1	CASSSTGASPNEQFF	TGTGCCAGCAGCTCAACAGGGGCGTCCCCCAATGAGCAGTTCTTC
TRBV4-1	.	many	TRBJ2-3	CASSQPTSTDTQYF	TGCGCCAGCAGCCAACCAACTAGCACAGATACGCAGTATTTT
TRBV12-3/TRBV12-4	.	many	TRBJ1-1	CASSFGGLEAFF	TGTGCCAGCAGTTTCGGAGGTCTGGAAGCTTTCTTT
TRBV20-1	.	.	TRBJ2-5	CSATGASQETQYF	TGCAGTGCTACAGGGGCTTCACAAGAGACCCAGTACTTC
TRBV29-1	TRBD2	many	TRBJ2-2	CSVALAGGVTGELFF	TGCAGCGTTGCGCTAGCGGGGGGCGTCACCGGGGAGCTGTTTTTT
TRBV29-1	.	many	TRBJ1-2	CSVEDLSEGADGYTF	TGCAGCGTTGAAGATTTATCGGAGGGCGCCGATGGCTACACCTTC
TRBV4-1	TRBD1	many	TRBJ1-2	CASSQPGQGYGYTF	TGCGCCAGCAGCCAACCTGGACAGGGGTATGGCTACACCTTC
TRBV3-1	.	many	TRBJ1-4	CASSQATATNEKLFF	TGTGCCAGCAGCCAAGCAACGGCAACTAATGAAAAACTGTTTTTT
TRBV6-5	TRBD2	.	TRBJ2-1	CARSNWSEAGGLYNEQFF	TGTGCCAGAAGTAACTGGTCCGAAGCGGGGGGCCTATACAATGAGCAGTTCTTC
TRBV7-8	.	.	TRBJ2-5	CASSNGDQETQYF	TGTGCCAGCAGCAACGGGGACCAAGAGACCCAGTACTTC
TRBV4-1	.	many	TRBJ2-3	CASSPGPWGTDTQYF	TGCGCCAGCAGCCCCGGACCTTGGGGCACAGATACGCAGTATTTT
TRBV4-1	TRBD2	.	TRBJ2-5	CASSHRAGVGETQYF	TGCGCCAGCAGCCATCGAGCGGGAGTTGGAGAGACCCAGTACTTC
TRBV11-3	TRBD1	many	TRBJ2-7	CASSLPGQEYEQYF	TGTGCCAGCAGCTTACCGGGACAGGAGTACGAGCAGTACTTC
TRBV6-5	TRBD2	many	TRBJ2-1	CASSYRGAGAYNEQFF	TGTGCCAGCAGTTACCGTGGAGCGGGAGCCTACAATGAGCAGTTCTTC
TRBV5-5	.	few	TRBJ2-7	CASSSSQSQGGEQYF	TGTGCCAGCAGCTCATCACAATCGCAGGGGGGCGAGCAGTACTTC
TRBV5-5	.	few	TRBJ2-3	CASSSDTRSTPDTQYF	TGTGCCAGCAGCTCTGACACCAGATCTACGCCAGATACGCAGTATTTT
TRBV3-1	.	many	TRBJ2-7	CASSQDDRFAYEQYF	TGTGCCAGCAGCCAAGACGACAGATTCGCCTACGAGCAGTACTTC
TRBV27	TRBD1	many	TRBJ2-1	CASKDRSLKNEQFF	TGTGCCAGCAAGGACAGGAGTCTCAAGAATGAGCAGTTCTTC
TRBV5-1	TRBD2	many	TRBJ2-3	CASRFGRASDGSDTQYF	TGCGCCAGCAGATTTGGGAGGGCCAGCGATGGGTCAGATACGCAGTATTTT
TRBV7-8	.	many	TRBJ1-6	CASTPLVEFRSPFNSPLHF	TGTGCCAGCACCCCCTTAGTAGAGTTCCGCTCACCATTTAATTCACCCCTCCACTTT
TRBV12-3/TRBV12-4	TRBD1	few	TRBJ2-1	CASSPPPGQGNNEQFF	TGTGCCAGCAGCCCGCCCCCGGGACAGGGGAACAATGAGCAGTTCTTC
TRBV7-2	.	many	TRBJ1-5	CASSQPGRKPQHF	TGTGCCAGCAGCCAACCGGGACGGAAGCCCCAGCATTTT
TRBV11-3	TRBD2	few	TRBJ2-1	CASSSAQGTSGISYNEQFF	TGTGCCAGCAGCTCGGCCCAAGGGACTAGCGGGATCTCCTACAATGAGCAGTTCTTC
TRBV12-3/TRBV12-4	.	.	TRBJ1-1	CASNDPYHTEAFF	TGTGCCAGCAACGACCCCTACCACACTGAAGCTTTCTTT
TRBV29-1	.	many	TRBJ1-1	CSGGENTEAFF	TGCAGCGGAGGGGAGAACACTGAAGCTTTCTTT
TRBV18	.	few	TRBJ1-1	CASSLTGSGNTEAFF	TGTGCCAGCTCACTAACAGGGTCGGGGAACACTGAAGCTTTCTTT
TRBV29-1	TRBD2	many	TRBJ2-1	CSVASGRAGFSDNEQFF	TGCAGCGTCGCTAGCGGGAGGGCAGGTTTTTCCGACAATGAGCAGTTCTTC
TRBV4-1	.	.	TRBJ1-5	CASSHLPDNQPQHF	TGCGCCAGCAGCCACCTCCCTGACAATCAGCCCCAGCATTTT
TRBV20-1	.	many	TRBJ2-1	CSLRGDNEQFF	TGCAGCCTACGGGGAGACAATGAGCAGTTCTTC
TRBV29-1	.	many	TRBJ2-5	CSVEDIQQTETQYF	TGCAGCGTTGAGGACATACAACAAACGGAGACCCAGTACTTC
TRBV20-1	.	many	TRBJ2-3	CSARERETQYF	TGCAGTGCTCGGGAGAGAGAAACGCAGTATTTT
TRBV5-1	.	many	TRBJ1-2	CASSLDVGHYGYTF	TGCGCCAGCAGCTTGGATGTCGGACACTATGGCTACACCTTC
TRBV10-2	.	many	TRBJ2-7	CASSDSRLGGSSYEQYF	TGCGCCAGCAGTGATTCACGGCTAGGGGGGAGCTCCTACGAGCAGTACTTC
TRBV5-1	.	few	TRBJ1-1	CANQVSSPEAFF	TGCGCCAACCAAGTTTCCAGCCCTGAAGCTTTCTTT
TRBV29-1	.	.	TRBJ2-7	CSVRHGGSNYEQYF	TGCAGCGTCCGCCACGGCGGGTCTAACTACGAGCAGTACTTC